This TCR beta chain was observed in a study of T cell responses to AZD1222 COVID-19 vaccine. Remarks on this clone: Its antigen is currently unknown.

TCRdb's table, derived via immunoSEQ multiplex PCR, lists solely in-frame clones and lacks some. The table lists 200,000 to 250,000 clones, approximately 94% of them singletons. This CDR3 contains 16 residues. J was trimmed by 0 bases and V by 8 bases; bases with no gene match: 10. Germline V gene data show CDR1 as ENHRY and CDR2 as SYGVKD. General study findings and limits: Clonal diversity was possibly underestimated, and the donors were mostly white British, with more females. Vaccine-associated CD4 TCRs ranged over spike, dominating at 160-218 and 743-854.

The V gene is TRBV10-3, the J gene TRBJ1-5; the match to TRBD1 covers 7 bases. This receptor was identified in an adult who received the MenACWY meningococcal vaccine as a control. The starting material was peripheral blood, obtained 28 days after the second dose of the MenACWY control vaccine. CDR3 DNA: TGTGCCATCGCCTACTGGGACAGCTATAGCAATCAGCCCCAGCATTTT. It yields the protein CAIAYWDSYSNQPQHF.